A selection of T cell receptor beta chains follows, all from one sample in a study of human T cells and chemical hapten exposure. A single record per CDR3 protein comes from TCRdb applying MiXCR to the 5' RACE reads. The sample has 100,000 to 120,000 distinct CDR3 sequences, approximately 19% seen once. All receptors derive from a human donor in good health. CDR3s include the opening cysteine and the closing phenylalanine or tryptophan. The D gene is left open where the match is weak. Size values are once, few and many counts, or a class for expanded clones, and some rows have none.

DNA | CDR3 | D | J | size | V
TGCAGCGTTGGAAGGGCGGCCTACAATGAGCAGTTCTTC | CSVGRAAYNEQFF | - | TRBJ2-1 | few | TRBV29-1
TGTGCCAGCAGTGAATACGCGGGACAAGGCTTC | CASSEYAGQGF | - | TRBJ2-7 | - | TRBV6-1
TGTGCCAGCAGTTTATTTAGGGGTAACACTGAAGCTTTCTTT | CASSLFRGNTEAFF | - | TRBJ1-1 | - | TRBV27
TGTGCCTCAACATCCGTTCCGGGCACAGATACGCAGTATTTT | CASTSVPGTDTQYF | - | TRBJ2-3 | few | TRBV27
TGCGCCAGCAGCCATGGTGCAGATACGCAGTATTTT | CASSHGADTQYF | - | TRBJ2-3 | - | TRBV5-1
TGTGCCAGCAGTTCCTACAGGAACACTGAAGCTTTCTTT | CASSSYRNTEAFF | - | TRBJ1-1 | few | TRBV12-3/TRBV12-4
TGTGCCAGCAGCGTTCGACCGGGAACAGCGAACACCGGGGAGCTGTTTTTT | CASSVRPGTANTGELFF | - | TRBJ2-2 | few | TRBV9
TGTGCCAGCAGCTTTTTAAAGGGACAGGGGTCCCTAACTACGCAAGAGACCCAGTACTTC | CASSFLKGQGSLTTQETQYF | TRBD1 | TRBJ2-5 | - | TRBV5-5
TGCAGTGCTAGTTCCTCTACTGGGAGGCCCCCAGATACGCAGTATTTT | CSASSSTGRPPDTQYF | - | TRBJ2-3 | few | TRBV20-1
TGTGCCAGCAGTTTTGACAGGGCCACAGATACGCAGTATTTT | CASSFDRATDTQYF | TRBD1 | TRBJ2-3 | - | TRBV27
TGCAGCGTTCAATCCGGGACTAGCGGTTACAATGAGCAGTTCTTC | CSVQSGTSGYNEQFF | TRBD2 | TRBJ2-1 | - | TRBV29-1
TGTGCCAGCAGCTTATGGGGGCATACCTACGAGCAGTACTTC | CASSLWGHTYEQYF | - | TRBJ2-7 | few | TRBV7-2
TGTGCCAGCAGCTTAGAGGGGGGGAGATGGACTGAAGCTTTCTTT | CASSLEGGRWTEAFF | - | TRBJ1-1 | few | TRBV11-2
TGTGCCAGCAGTTTGGCCCCTGGGGGCGATCAGCCCCAGCATTTT | CASSLAPGGDQPQHF | - | TRBJ1-5 | - | TRBV28
TGTGCCAGCAGAGGGGCGCGGCAGGGCTACAATGAGCAGTTCTTC | CASRGARQGYNEQFF | - | TRBJ2-1 | - | TRBV6-5
TGTGCCAGCTCACCGGGACAGGGGGCAGGTGAGCAGTTCTTC | CASSPGQGAGEQFF | TRBD1 | TRBJ2-1 | many | TRBV18
TGTGCATATCCGGGGCCATCTAACTATGGCTACACCTTC | CAYPGPSNYGYTF | - | TRBJ1-2 | - | TRBV30
TGCGCCAGCAGCTTGGATTCGACTAGCGGGAAGTACGAGCAGTACTTC | CASSLDSTSGKYEQYF | TRBD2 | TRBJ2-7 | - | TRBV5-1
TGTGCCAGCATACGGGGGACAGGGGGCAATCAGCCCCAGCATTTT | CASIRGTGGNQPQHF | TRBD1 | TRBJ1-5 | - | TRBV2
TGTGCCAGCAGCTCCGGGACTAGCGGGGAGGATACGCAGTATTTT | CASSSGTSGEDTQYF | TRBD2 | TRBJ2-3 | - | TRBV5-4
TGTGCCAGCTCACCAAGACGCGCCGCCGGGGAGCTGTTTTTT | CASSPRRAAGELFF | - | TRBJ2-2 | few | TRBV18
TGTGCCAGCAGCTTCTGGACCTCCCCAGAGACCCAGTACTTC | CASSFWTSPETQYF | - | TRBJ2-5 | few | TRBV7-9
TGTGCCAGCAGTTCACCCGGACAGAACACTGAAGCTTTCTTT | CASSSPGQNTEAFF | - | TRBJ1-1 | few | TRBV6-5
TGTGCCAGCAGCCAACCCGTAGCGGGTACTTACAATGAGCAGTTCTTC | CASSQPVAGTYNEQFF | TRBD2 | TRBJ2-1 | - | TRBV14
TGTGCCAGCAGTTCCTTAGCGGGGGGGCCCGGGGAGCTGTTTTTT | CASSSLAGGPGELFF | TRBD2 | TRBJ2-2 | - | TRBV28
TGTGCCAGCACCTGGACAGGGGCCAATCAGCCCCAGCATTTT | CASTWTGANQPQHF | TRBD1 | TRBJ1-5 | - | TRBV6-1
TGTGCCAGCAGCGCCAGGCCAGGGGGCGCGAATGGCTACACCTTC | CASSARPGGANGYTF | TRBD1 | TRBJ1-2 | - | TRBV9
TGTGCCAGCAGCGCCACAGGGCCCTTCTACAATGAGCAGTTCTTC | CASSATGPFYNEQFF | - | TRBJ2-1 | - | TRBV7-2
TGTGCCAGCAGTACCCCCGGCGGGAGATCGACAGATACGCAGTATTTT | CASSTPGGRSTDTQYF | TRBD2 | TRBJ2-3 | few | TRBV6-2/TRBV6-3
TGCGCCAGCAGCCAGGCTTCAGGCCGGGGCACTGAAGCTTTCTTT | CASSQASGRGTEAFF | - | TRBJ1-1 | - | TRBV4-1
TGTGCCAGCAGATACACACGCACAGATACGCAGTATTTT | CASRYTRTDTQYF | - | TRBJ2-3 | - | TRBV7-8
TGTGCCAGCAGTGAAACGGACAGACGCTATCAGCCCCAGCATTTT | CASSETDRRYQPQHF | - | TRBJ1-5 | - | TRBV9
TGTGCCAGCAGTGAAACCCCGTTGCAGACCCAGTACTTC | CASSETPLQTQYF | - | TRBJ2-5 | few | TRBV6-1
TGTGCCAGCAGAGGACAGGACCTATTAGCCAAAAACATTCAGTACTTC | CASRGQDLLAKNIQYF | TRBD1 | TRBJ2-4 | - | TRBV6-1
TGTGCCAGCAGCTGGGACAGGGGAGGCGAAGGCTACACCTTC | CASSWDRGGEGYTF | TRBD1 | TRBJ1-2 | few | TRBV5-6
TGTGCCAGCAGCCAAGGGGCGGATGAGCAGTTCTTC | CASSQGADEQFF | - | TRBJ2-1 | few | TRBV14
TGCGCCAGCAGCCAGGTACTAGCGGGTGGAACCTACAATGAGCAGTTCTTC | CASSQVLAGGTYNEQFF | TRBD2 | TRBJ2-1 | - | TRBV4-1
TGTGCCAGCAGTTACCAGGGGGGGAGGGCCAATGAGCAGTTCTTC | CASSYQGGRANEQFF | - | TRBJ2-1 | few | TRBV6-5
TGTGCCTGGTCTGGACAGGGACCAGATACGCAGTATTTT | CAWSGQGPDTQYF | TRBD1 | TRBJ2-3 | - | TRBV30
TGTGCCAGCAGAAGGGAACCCCTGGACACCGGGGAGCTGTTTTTT | CASRREPLDTGELFF | - | TRBJ2-2 | - | TRBV2
TGTGCCAGTAGTCAGGGGACTAGCGGAGGGGTTGAGCAGTTCTTC | CASSQGTSGGVEQFF | TRBD2 | TRBJ2-1 | few | TRBV19
TGTGCCACCGCCGGGACCGAAATCCGGGGGGACGAGCAGTACTTC | CATAGTEIRGDEQYF | TRBD2 | TRBJ2-7 | - | TRBV5-8
TGTGCCAGCAGCTTAATCAGGGTTGAAGCTTTCTTT | CASSLIRVEAFF | - | TRBJ1-1 | - | TRBV7-9
TGTGCCAGCTCACCCCCAACCATACTATTCGACGGAAACATTCAGTACTTC | CASSPPTILFDGNIQYF | - | TRBJ2-4 | - | TRBV18
TGTGCCAGCAGCCAAGAACAGAGGGGTCGTGCGGCCCATGAGCAGTTCTTC | CASSQEQRGRAAHEQFF | - | TRBJ2-1 | - | TRBV4-2